These T cell receptor beta chains were read from a single sample in a study of blood T cell repertoires in COVID-19. TCRdb's table, derived via immunoSEQ multiplex PCR, lists solely in-frame clones and lacks some. The table records about 200,000 clones, about 86% of them present only once. The material sequenced was PBMCs or T cells enriched from blood (not recorded which). The source is a man in his forties who had recovered from COVID-19. The CDR3 runs from the conserved cysteine through the conserved F or W. A D gene is named only where the DNA matches it firmly. Clone size is shown for a subset of rows, as once, few, many or a class of expanded clone.

CDR3nt | CDR3aa | v_gene | abundance | d_gene | j_gene
TGTGCCAGCAGCTTAATTACAGGGGAGTATGGCTACACCTTC | CASSLITGEYGYTF | TRBV7-9 | - | TRBD1 | TRBJ1-2
TGTGCCAGTAGTATGTGGCTAGCGGAGAGCGATACGCAGTATTTT | CASSMWLAESDTQYF | TRBV19 | - | TRBD2 | TRBJ2-3
TGTGCCATCAGTGAGCCTACAGTAACCTTCTACGAGCAGTACTTC | CAISEPTVTFYEQYF | TRBV10-3 | - | - | TRBJ2-7
TGTGCCAGCAGCCGCGACCGGGGACAGGGAGGGTTCTTTAACTATGGCTACACCTTC | CASSRDRGQGGFFNYGYTF | TRBV2 | - | TRBD1 | TRBJ1-2
TGCAGCGTGGAGGGCTTCTTGGGAGCTTTCTTT | CSVEGFLGAFF | TRBV29-1 | - | - | TRBJ1-1
TGTGCCAGCAGCCAAGGACGACGGGATGAGCAGTTCTTC | CASSQGRRDEQFF | TRBV3-1/TRBV3-2 | - | - | TRBJ2-1
TGTGCCAGCAGCGTGGACAGGGGGAATGAAAAACTGTTTTTT | CASSVDRGNEKLFF | TRBV9 | once | TRBD1 | TRBJ1-4
TGTGCCAGCACCCTCCGAGGACAATCCCCTGAAGCTTTCTTT | CASTLRGQSPEAFF | TRBV6-1 | - | - | TRBJ1-1
TGTGCCAGAAGCTACGGGACAGGGGAAGAGACCCAGTACTTC | CARSYGTGEETQYF | TRBV5-3 | - | TRBD1 | TRBJ2-5
TGTGCCAGCAGCTTATACGACAGGGGGCTCGGGGAGCTGTTTTTT | CASSLYDRGLGELFF | TRBV13 | - | TRBD1 | TRBJ2-2
TGTGCCAGCAGCCCATCGGGACAGGGGAACATTCAGTACTTC | CASSPSGQGNIQYF | TRBV7-8 | once | TRBD1 | TRBJ2-4
TGTGCCAGCACCCCGCAGGGGAGGGGCAATGAGCAGTTCTTC | CASTPQGRGNEQFF | TRBV7-6 | - | - | TRBJ2-1
TGCGCCAGCAGCCGGTCGGGTCCCTTTCGTGGCTATGGCTACACCTTC | CASSRSGPFRGYGYTF | TRBV4-1 | - | - | TRBJ1-2
TGTGCCAGCAGCCGCGGTTTGAGGGAGGTTAACTATGGCTACACCTTC | CASSRGLREVNYGYTF | TRBV7-9 | - | - | TRBJ1-2
TGTGCCAGTAAGGTACTAGCGGGGGGGCCTGTCGCCGCAGATACGCAGTATTTT | CASKVLAGGPVAADTQYF | TRBV19 | - | TRBD2 | TRBJ2-3
TGTGCCAGCAGCATTAGCGGGGGGCAAGCCAAAAACATTCAGTACTTC | CASSISGGQAKNIQYF | TRBV11-2 | - | TRBD2 | TRBJ2-4
TGTGCCACCAGTGGGCCCACCCCAGATACGCAGTATTTT | CATSGPTPDTQYF | TRBV24-1 | - | - | TRBJ2-3
TGTGCCATCAGGACAGGGATGAACACTGAAGCTTTCTTT | CAIRTGMNTEAFF | TRBV10-3 | - | TRBD1 | TRBJ1-1
TGCGCCAGCAGCACGGGGAATACTAATGAAAAACTGTTTTTT | CASSTGNTNEKLFF | TRBV5-1 | few | - | TRBJ1-4
TGCAGCGTTGAGAGAGGGACAGGGGGCAATCGAGCTTTCTTT | CSVERGTGGNRAFF | TRBV29-1 | once | TRBD1 | TRBJ1-1
TGTGCCAGTAGTATACTGGCGGGGGTTGGACAGCCCCAGCATTTT | CASSILAGVGQPQHF | TRBV19 | - | - | TRBJ1-5
TGTGCCAGTAGTACACAGGGGCCCCAGCATTTT | CASSTQGPQHF | TRBV19 | - | - | TRBJ1-5
TGTGCCAGCAGTTATCGGCCGGGACTCCGGGGCTACACCTTC | CASSYRPGLRGYTF | TRBV6-5 | once | - | TRBJ1-2
TGTGCCAGCACTTATTCGACAGGGATGAACTATGGCTACACCTTC | CASTYSTGMNYGYTF | TRBV6-5 | - | TRBD1 | TRBJ1-2
TGTGCCAGCAGCTTTCTTCTCCAGGGCATCTCTAACTATGGCTACACCTTC | CASSFLLQGISNYGYTF | TRBV7-9 | - | - | TRBJ1-2
TGTGCCAGCAGCCAGGCGGGGGCGGCCTACGAGCAGTACTTC | CASSQAGAAYEQYF | TRBV3-1/TRBV3-2 | - | - | TRBJ2-7
TGCAGTGCTAGTCCGCCCGTACTCCAAGAGACCCAGTACTTC | CSASPPVLQETQYF | TRBV20-1 | - | - | TRBJ2-5
TGTGCCAGCAGCTTTGATCCGCGGGATGGCTACACCTTC | CASSFDPRDGYTF | TRBV7-2 | - | - | TRBJ1-2
TGTGCCAGCAGCTTACAGGGGGTGGCCACGGATACGCAGTATTTT | CASSLQGVATDTQYF | TRBV7-9 | once | TRBD1 | TRBJ2-3
TGTGCCAGCAGTGAAGATGAGTTGAGGACTGAAGCTTTCTTT | CASSEDELRTEAFF | TRBV6-1 | once | - | TRBJ1-1
TGCGCCAGCAGCCAAGACACCGGGAGTGTAGCTTTCTTT | CASSQDTGSVAFF | TRBV5-1 | - | - | TRBJ1-1
TGTGCCAGCAGCCACCTGGGGGGGCAAGGGAATTATCATTCACCCCTCCACTTT | CASSHLGGQGNYHSPLHF | TRBV11-2 | - | - | TRBJ1-6
TGTGCCAGCAGTTTATTTGGGAGCGGGACAGGGGGCTGGTACGAGCAGTACTTC | CASSLFGSGTGGWYEQYF | TRBV27 | - | TRBD1 | TRBJ2-7
TGTGCCAGCAGCCAAGGACAGTTATCGAACACTGAAGCTTTCTTT | CASSQGQLSNTEAFF | TRBV3-1/TRBV3-2 | - | - | TRBJ1-1
TGTGCCAGCAGTTTGGGGGGCAGGGGGGTCACAGATACGCAGTATTTT | CASSLGGRGVTDTQYF | TRBV6-6 | - | - | TRBJ2-3
TGTGCCAGCAGCTCAGGCGGGGGAGTACCGAACACTGAAGCTTTCTTT | CASSSGGGVPNTEAFF | TRBV7-6 | - | - | TRBJ1-1
TGTGCCAGCAGCGATTTGGGACAGGGGAATTCACCCCTCCACTTT | CASSDLGQGNSPLHF | TRBV7-2 | - | TRBD1 | TRBJ1-6
TGTGCCAGCAGTACAGACCAGAACACTGAAGCTTTCTTT | CASSTDQNTEAFF | TRBV2 | once | - | TRBJ1-1
TGTGCCAGTAGCAAGACAGGGACCAATGAGCAGTTCTTC | CASSKTGTNEQFF | TRBV19 | - | TRBD1 | TRBJ2-1